Presented here are 16 T cell receptor beta chains from one specimen sequenced in a study of molecular identifiers for immune sequencing clone quantification. TCRdb reprocessed the PCR reads with MiXCR, giving one entry per CDR3 protein. Altogether around 480,000 distinct CDR3 sequences are present, around 23% being singletons, with the ten largest covering about 0.75%. Input material: naive CD8+ T cells from blood, with Jurkat cell RNA spiked in. The sample's subset: FACS-sorted CD8+CD4-CCR7+CD45RA+ naive T cells. The receptors were gathered from a human donor in good health. Some libraries in this study had Jurkat cell RNA spiked in.

The chain uses TRBV20-1 and TRBJ2-7; 8 positions agree with TRBD1. The ends lost 0 bases at V and 7 bases at J; junction bases unmatched: 11. Germline CDR1 DFQATT, CDR2 SNEGSKA (reference sequence). The CDR3 runs 15 residues. Here the CDR3 reads CSARDWEQGAWEQYF. Written as DNA, the CDR3 is TGCAGTGCTAGAGATTGGGAGCAGGGGGCTTGGGAGCAGTACTTC.

Regarding this clonotype: A read error may be the cause here, since a much bigger clone is one base away. The chain is built from TRBV30 and TRBJ2-7; unclear D gene. Germline assignment: CDR1 GTSNPN and CDR2 SVGIG (reference sequence). V was cut by 0 bases and J by 0 bases, with 15 bases left in between. CDR3 length: 16 amino acids. The CDR3 loop reads CAWSVPGPGPSYEQYF. CDR3 DNA sequence: TGTGCCTGGAGTGTACCCGGGCCGGGTCCCTCCTACGAGCAGTACTTC.

The genes are TRBV19 and TRBJ2-1; 8 bases agree with TRBD2. This CDR3 is 15 amino acids long. Per germline, CDR1 LNHDA and CDR2 SQIVND (reference sequence). The ends lost 7 bases at V and 4 bases at J; junction bases unmatched: 9. The CDR3 spells CASNPTSDLYNEQFF. The CDR3 region has the DNA TGTGCCAGTAACCCGACTAGCGACTTGTACAATGAGCAGTTCTTC.

This clonotype was observed a handful of times. The chain carries TRBV5-1 and TRBJ2-3; 7 bases line up with TRBD1. CDR1 and CDR2 (germline): SGHRS, YFSETQ. The CDR3 is 15 residues long. V was clipped by 5 bases and J by 0 bases; unmatched bases: 6. CDR3 sequence: CASRARDRSTDTQYF. CDR3 nucleotides: TGCGCCAGCAGAGCACGGGACAGAAGCACAGATACGCAGTATTTT.

This clonotype was counted between two and nine times. This chain joins TRBV30 and TRBJ2-7, with D perhaps given as TRBD1 or TRBD2 (6 bases each). CDR1 is GTSNPN and CDR2 is SVGIG in the germline V gene (reference sequence). V lost 0 bases and J 5 bases, leaving 8 bases between the germline ends. The CDR3 length is 12 residues. CDR3 in amino acids: CAWSVGGDEQYF. CDR3 sequence (DNA): TGTGCCTGGAGTGTCGGGGGCGACGAGCAGTACTTC.

Comment on this clonotype: The final CDR3 position lacks the conserved phenylalanine or tryptophan, pointing to a likely read error. V gene TRBV6-5 combines with J gene TRBJ2-1; 11 bases fit TRBD1. Germline lookup yields CDR1 MNHEY and CDR2 SVGAGI. CDR3 length: 16 amino acids. V shed 6 bases, J shed 1 base, and the junction held 5 bases outside the gene matches. CDR3 DNA: TGTGCCAGCAGCAGGACAGGGGGCGCGTCCTACAATGAGCAGTTCTTA. As protein: CASSRTGGASYNEQFL.

In the case of this clonotype: At one end the junction does not follow the germline gene, possibly because of a read error. The chain employs TRBV2 and TRBJ2-4, with 8 nucleotides matching TRBD1. The CDR3 sequence is 17 residues long. Per germline, CDR1 SNHLY and CDR2 FYNNEI. The CDR3 protein is CARPRGREGEAKNIRYF. The CDR3, as DNA: TGTGCCAGACCCAGGGGGCGCGAAGGAGAAGCCAAAAACATTCGGTACTTC.

The table lists this clonotype with many counts. CDR3 in DNA: TGTGCCAGCAGCTCCTTAGCGGGGTTTCATGAGCAGTTCTTC. This gives the protein CASSSLAGFHEQFF. The chain uses TRBV7-6 and TRBJ2-1, with 8 nucleotides matching TRBD2. Germline lookup yields CDR1 SGHVS and CDR2 FNYEAQ. The CDR3 totals 14 residues. J was trimmed by 8 bases and V by 4 bases; bases with no gene match: 7.

Note on this clonotype: This sequence may be a read error, since a much larger clone differs from it by one base. The V and J genes are TRBV4-3 and TRBJ2-1, with 13 bases identical to TRBD2. Germline-derived CDR1 and CDR2 are LGHNA and YSLEER. The CDR3 spans 15 residues. CDR3 protein: CTSSQPGLAGEGQFF. The CDR3, as DNA: TGCACCAGCAGCCAACCCGGACTAGCGGGAGAAGGGCAGTTCTTC.

This clonotype was observed a few times. This sequence joins TRBV27 and TRBJ2-7; TRBD2 aligns across 10 bases. CDR3 length equals 14 residues. CDR1 and CDR2 (germline): MNHEY, SMNVEV (reference sequence). V lost 2 bases, J lost 6 bases, and 4 bases stayed unmatched. Written as DNA, the CDR3 is TGTGCCAGCAGTTTAACTAGCGGGGTTAGCGAGCAGTACTTC. It encodes CASSLTSGVSEQYF.

The chain carries TRBV11-3 and TRBJ2-7; D uncertain. Germline loops: CDR1 SGHNT, CDR2 YENEEA. This CDR3 comprises 15 residues. Trimming took 0 bases from V and 4 from J, leaving 13 bases between them. The CDR3: CASSLDPRAKYEQYF. CDR3 bases: TGTGCCAGCAGCTTAGATCCAAGGGCTAAATACGAGCAGTACTTC.

This clonotype was counted ten times or more. The V and J genes are TRBV20-1 and TRBJ2-7; TRBD1 matches 8 bases. This CDR3 has 14 amino acids. CDR1 DFQATT and CDR2 SNEGSKA come from the germline V gene (reference sequence). The ends lost 5 bases at V and 0 bases at J; junction bases unmatched: 6. CDR3 DNA: TGCAGTGCTGAGACCGGGACAGGCTCCTACGAGCAGTACTTC. This sequence encodes CSAETGTGSYEQYF.

This chain connects TRBV7-6 to TRBJ1-5; no reliable D call. The CDR3 loop spans 13 amino acids. V was trimmed by 0 bases and J by 6 bases, leaving 6 bases between them. From germline, CDR1 is SGHVS and CDR2 FNYEAQ. DNA for the CDR3: TGTGCCAGCAGCTTAGCCCACCCTCAGCCCCAGCATTTT. Translating it yields CASSLAHPQPQHF.

As to this clonotype: An end of the junction differs from the germline gene, which may be a read error. The chain employs TRBV19 and TRBJ2-7, with 8 bases aligning to TRBD1. CDR1 is LNHDA and CDR2 is SQIVND in the germline V gene (reference sequence). The CDR3 is made up of 15 amino acids. The CDR3 region is CTSSPAGGSGYEQYF. CDR3 DNA: TGTACCAGTAGTCCCGCAGGGGGCAGCGGCTACGAGCAGTACTTC.

The rearrangement uses TRBV10-2 and TRBJ2-4; maybe TRBD1 (7 bases). CDR3 length: 16 residues. Germline V lookup: CDR1 WSHSY, CDR2 SAAADI. Trimming pared 6 bases from V and 0 bases from J, leaving 15 bases between. The CDR3 coding sequence is TGCGCCAGCAGGGAGGGACAGCTATTAGCCAAAAACATTCAGTACTTC. Translated, it gives CASREGQLLAKNIQYF.

This clonotype was counted only a few times. The chain has TRBV4-3 and TRBJ1-5; D gene uncertain. The V gene's germline CDR1 is LGHNA and CDR2 YSLEER. V was clipped by 0 bases and J by 11 bases, with 14 bases between them. This CDR3 has 14 amino acids. The CDR3: CASSQDFPPLSQHF. The CDR3 bases are TGCGCCAGCAGCCAAGATTTCCCCCCATTGTCCCAGCATTTT.